This T cell receptor beta chain was recovered during a study of blood T cells in healthy people across ages. This clonotype was counted a few times. V lost 0 bases to trimming and J lost 10 bases; unmatched junction nucleotides: 6. Per the germline V gene, CDR1 is GTSNPN and CDR2 is SVGIG (reference sequence). The CDR3 is 14 amino acids. It was with a sample-barcoded 5' primer and a J-beta primer mix that a second PCR of roughly 7 to 12 cycles was run. TCRdb redid the calling of the 5' RACE reads with MiXCR, one entry per CDR3 protein. The data show 500,000 to 700,000 distinct CDR3 sequences, with 25% to 30% seen just once and approximately 15% held by the top ten.

This clonotype originated in a woman over 75 in good health. The chain has TRBV30 and TRBJ2-6; 7 bases align to TRBD1. Input material: blood. Written as DNA, the CDR3 is TGTGCCTGGAGTGTAGGGACAGCTGGGAACGTCCTGACTTTC. It is translated as CAWSVGTAGNVLTF.